This T cell receptor (beta chain) was identified in a study of identical twins. TCRdb analysed the 5' RACE reads with MiXCR anew, one entry per CDR3 protein. The sample lists about 200,000 distinct CDR3 sequences; about 16% were seen once. The CDR3 consists of 15 residues. Per the germline V gene, CDR1 is MNHEY and CDR2 is SMNVEV (reference sequence). V lost 4 bases to trimming and J lost 2 bases; unmatched junction nucleotides: 5. This sample was also put to use in a study of T cells expressing NK-cell markers.

The sequencing sample was made of CD8+ T cells sorted from blood. The J gene is TRBJ2-5, the V gene TRBV27; 9 nucleotides line up with TRBD2. This TCR derives from a woman between 18 and 30 years old in good health. CDR3 coding DNA: TGTGCCAGCAGTTCAACGACTAGCGGACAAGAGACCCAGTACTTC. Amino acids: CASSSTTSGQETQYF.